The clone carrying this TCR beta chain occurred a few times. The antigen remains undetermined. This specimen belongs to a study of vaccination and CD4 T cells after COVID-19. Study results and caveats: Convalescent patients' median share of reactive clones seen only post-vaccination was 85% to 90%.

Stated treatment: approximately 10-day PBMC culture with coronavirus spike peptide pools or control peptides (ViraFEST assay). Using peptide pools, antigen-specific T cells were expanded in ViraFEST before TCRs were sequenced. Per well, a few million PBMCs were cultured in the presence of 9 to 10 IU/ml IL-2 and approximately 10 ug/ml peptide pools. The Oncomine TCR Beta short-read assay was applied to DNA of cultured CD4+ T cells. TCRdb used MiXCR to reprocess the PCR reads, holding one entry per CDR3 protein. This table has about 15,000 distinct CDR3 sequences, 20% to 25% appearing once. Germline V CDR1 and CDR2: DFQATT, SNEGSKA (reference sequence). The length of the CDR3 is 13 residues. V was clipped by 3 bases and J by 2 bases, with 11 bases between them.

Sequenced here: CD4+ T cells from blood, cultured in vitro, sampled before SARS-CoV-2 vaccination. The chain employs TRBV20-1 and TRBJ2-7; D possibly uses TRBD1 or TRBD2 (5 bases each). The TCR comes from a human donor who received a COVID-19 vaccine. The CDR3 protein is CSASSGTAYEQYF. CDR3 sequence (DNA): TGCAGTGCTAGCTCCGGGACCGCCTACGAGCAGTACTTC.